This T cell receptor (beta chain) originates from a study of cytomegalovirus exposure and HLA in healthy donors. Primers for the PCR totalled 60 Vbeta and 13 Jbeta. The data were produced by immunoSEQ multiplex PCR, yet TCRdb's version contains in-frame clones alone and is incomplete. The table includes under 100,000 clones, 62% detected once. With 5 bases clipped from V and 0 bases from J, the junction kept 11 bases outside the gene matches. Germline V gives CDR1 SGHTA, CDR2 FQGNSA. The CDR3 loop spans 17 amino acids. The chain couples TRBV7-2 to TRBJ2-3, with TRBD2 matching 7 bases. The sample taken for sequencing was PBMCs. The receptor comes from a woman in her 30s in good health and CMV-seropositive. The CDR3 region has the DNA TGTGCCAGCAGCGCGCGCCGGGGGGAAGTCAGCACAGATACGCAGTATTTT. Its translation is CASSARRGEVSTDTQYF.